This TCR beta chain came from a study of regulatory T cells in long-lasting Graves disease. Combining iRepertoire HTBI primers with Arm-PCR of CDR3 regions, the authors built TCR beta libraries. In the original workflow: Throughout the samples, researchers identified some 62 TRBV and 13 to 15 TRBJ segments. One entry per CDR3 protein results from TCRdb running MiXCR on the multiplex PCR reads. The authors' filters were not applied to this entry. The top ten hold approximately 26% of the sample, which has fewer than 450,000 distinct CDR3 sequences, 20% to 25% seen once. This sample's time point: persistent/refractory GD, antithyroid drugs over 5 years with positive TRAb. Extracted RNA from PBMCs served as the source of the TCR library. Patients came from an endocrinology department in Xi'an, China. The length of the CDR3 is 16 residues. V was pared by 1 base and J by 2 bases, with 8 bases of the junction left unmatched. CDR1 and CDR2 (germline): DFQATT, SNEGSKA (reference sequence).

Concerning this clonotype itself: The target antigen is unknown. The CDR3 end shows no conserved phenylalanine or tryptophan, and so a read error is likely.

Whole-study results and caveats: Persistent disease was characterized by preferential usage of TRBV28, TRBJ1-2 and TRBJ2-5.

The specimen was peripheral blood mononuclear cells (PBMCs), collected when the disease was refractory, from a patient treated with antithyroid drugs. This chain uses TRBV20-1 with TRBJ1-5; 7 nucleotides match TRBD1. This clonotype was sampled from a female donor with Graves disease. The CDR3 DNA reads TGCAGTGCTAGAGCCCCACAGGGGTCGGGCAATCAGCCCCAGCATTCT. This gives the protein CSARAPQGSGNQPQHS.